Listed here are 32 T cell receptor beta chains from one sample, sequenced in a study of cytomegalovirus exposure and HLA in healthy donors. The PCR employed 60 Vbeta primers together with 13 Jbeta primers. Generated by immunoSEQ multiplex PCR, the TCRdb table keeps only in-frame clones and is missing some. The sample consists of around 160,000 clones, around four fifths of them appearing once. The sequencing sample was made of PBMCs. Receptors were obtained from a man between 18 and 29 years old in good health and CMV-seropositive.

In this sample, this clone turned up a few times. CDR3 nucleotides: TGTGCCAGCAGAGGCAGGGGTGGCTACACCTTC. Protein product: CASRGRGGYTF. V and J are TRBV28 and TRBJ1-2; D might be TRBD1 (6 bases). Looked up from germline, CDR1 is MDHEN and CDR2 is SYDVKM. This CDR3 contains 11 residues. Deletions cut 6 bases from V and 7 bases from J, with 9 bases between.

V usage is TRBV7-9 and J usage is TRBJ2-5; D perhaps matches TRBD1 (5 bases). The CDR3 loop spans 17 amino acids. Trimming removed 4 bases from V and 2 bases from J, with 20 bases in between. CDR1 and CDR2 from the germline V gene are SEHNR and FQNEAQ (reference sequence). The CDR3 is CASSSSSQGILQETQYF. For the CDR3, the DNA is TGTGCCAGCAGCTCATCAAGCCAGGGTATCCTACAAGAGACCCAGTACTTC.

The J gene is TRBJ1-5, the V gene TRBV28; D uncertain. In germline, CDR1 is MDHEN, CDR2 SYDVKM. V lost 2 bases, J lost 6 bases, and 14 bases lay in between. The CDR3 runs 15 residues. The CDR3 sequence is CASSLMGPTGQPQHF. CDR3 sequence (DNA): TGTGCCAGCAGTTTAATGGGTCCGACGGGTCAGCCCCAGCATTTT.

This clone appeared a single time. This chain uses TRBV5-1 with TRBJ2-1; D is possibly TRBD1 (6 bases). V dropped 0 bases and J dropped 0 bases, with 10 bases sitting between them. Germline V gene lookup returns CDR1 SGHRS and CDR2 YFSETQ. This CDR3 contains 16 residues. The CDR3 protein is CASSLESRGSYNEQFF. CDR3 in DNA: TGCGCCAGCAGCTTGGAATCCAGGGGCTCCTACAATGAGCAGTTCTTC. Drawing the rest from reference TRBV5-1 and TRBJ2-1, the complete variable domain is KAGVTQTPRYLIKTRGQQVTLSCSPISGHRSVSWYQQTPGQGLQFLFEYFSETQRNKGNFPGRFSGRQFSNSRSEMNVSTLELGDSALYLCASSLESRGSYNEQFFGPGTRLTVL.

The CDR3, as DNA: TGTGCCAGCAGTCCGACCTACGTCCGGGTCCGGTCTGGCTACACCTTC. Translated: CASSPTYVRVRSGYTF. The gene calls are TRBV28 and TRBJ1-2; D call uncertain. There are 16 residues in the CDR3. The V and J ends lost 5 bases and 7 bases respectively, with 23 bases between them. Germline loops: CDR1 MDHEN, CDR2 SYDVKM.

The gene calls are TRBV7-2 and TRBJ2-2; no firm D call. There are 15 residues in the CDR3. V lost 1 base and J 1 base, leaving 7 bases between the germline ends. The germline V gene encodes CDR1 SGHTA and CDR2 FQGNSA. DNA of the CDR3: TGTGCCAGCAGCTTAGTCGGAGAGAACACCGGGGAGCTGTTTTTT. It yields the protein CASSLVGENTGELFF.

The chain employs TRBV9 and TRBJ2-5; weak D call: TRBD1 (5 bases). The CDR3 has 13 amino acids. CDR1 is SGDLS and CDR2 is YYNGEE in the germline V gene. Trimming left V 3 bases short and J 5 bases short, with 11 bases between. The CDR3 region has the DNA TGTGCCAGCAGCGACCAGCAGGGTGAGACCCAGTACTTC. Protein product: CASSDQQGETQYF.

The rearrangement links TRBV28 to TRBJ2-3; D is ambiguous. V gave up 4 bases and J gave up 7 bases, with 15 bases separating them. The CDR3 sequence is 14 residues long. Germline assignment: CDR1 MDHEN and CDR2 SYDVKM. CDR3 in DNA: TGTGCCAGCAGTTCTCAAGCGCGACTGTATACGCAGTATTTT. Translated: CASSSQARLYTQYF. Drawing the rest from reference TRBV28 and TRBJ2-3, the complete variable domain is DVKVTQSSRYLVKRTGEKVFLECVQDMDHENMFWYRQDPGLGLRLIYFSYDVKMKEKGDIPEGYSVSREKKERFSLILESASTNQTSMYLCASSSQARLYTQYFGPGTRLTVL.

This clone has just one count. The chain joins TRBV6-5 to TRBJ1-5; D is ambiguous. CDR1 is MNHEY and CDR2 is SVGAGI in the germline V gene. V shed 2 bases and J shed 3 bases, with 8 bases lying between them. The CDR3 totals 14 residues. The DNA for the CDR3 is TGTGCCAGCAGTTACCGCGGGAACAATCAGCCCCAGCATTTT. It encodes CASSYRGNNQPQHF.

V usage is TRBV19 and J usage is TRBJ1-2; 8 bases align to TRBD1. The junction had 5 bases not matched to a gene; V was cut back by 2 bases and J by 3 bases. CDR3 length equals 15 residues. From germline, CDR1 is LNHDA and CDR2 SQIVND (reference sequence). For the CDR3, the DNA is TGTGCCAGTAGTATAAGCCAGGGGGCTGACTATGGCTACACCTTC. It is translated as CASSISQGADYGYTF.

The CDR3 spells CASSPRLAGAYEQYF. The CDR3 DNA is TGTGCCAGCAGCCCTAGACTAGCGGGAGCCTACGAGCAGTACTTC. The chain joins TRBV7-9 to TRBJ2-7; 12 bases line up with TRBD2. Germline loops: CDR1 SEHNR, CDR2 FQNEAQ (reference sequence). The J segment lost 2 bases and the V segment lost 5 bases, leaving 4 bases of the junction unmatched. The CDR3 extends over 15 amino acids.

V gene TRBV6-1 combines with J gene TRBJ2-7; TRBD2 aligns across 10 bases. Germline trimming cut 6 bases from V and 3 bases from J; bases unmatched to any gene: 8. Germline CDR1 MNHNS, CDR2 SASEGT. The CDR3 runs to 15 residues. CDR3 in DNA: TGTGCCAGCAGGGGGACTAGCGACCACTTCTACGAGCAGTACTTC. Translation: CASRGTSDHFYEQYF.

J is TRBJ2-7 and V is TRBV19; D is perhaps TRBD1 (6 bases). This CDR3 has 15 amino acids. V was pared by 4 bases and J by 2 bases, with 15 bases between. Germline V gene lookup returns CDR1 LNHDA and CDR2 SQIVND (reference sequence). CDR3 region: CASSSSTGAAYEQYF. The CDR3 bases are TGTGCCAGTAGTAGCTCGACAGGAGCGGCCTACGAGCAGTACTTC.

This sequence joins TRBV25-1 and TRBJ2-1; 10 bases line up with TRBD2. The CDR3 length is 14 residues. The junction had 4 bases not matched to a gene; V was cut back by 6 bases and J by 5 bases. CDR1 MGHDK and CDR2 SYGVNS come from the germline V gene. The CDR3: CASSGLADNNEQFF. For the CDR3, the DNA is TGTGCCAGCAGCGGACTAGCGGATAACAATGAGCAGTTCTTC.

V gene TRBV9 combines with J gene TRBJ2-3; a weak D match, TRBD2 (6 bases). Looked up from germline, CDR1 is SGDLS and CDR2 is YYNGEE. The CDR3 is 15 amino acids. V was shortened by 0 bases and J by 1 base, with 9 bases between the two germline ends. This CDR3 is CASSVVPGGTDTQYF. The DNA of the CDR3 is TGTGCCAGCAGCGTAGTGCCGGGGGGCACAGATACGCAGTATTTT.

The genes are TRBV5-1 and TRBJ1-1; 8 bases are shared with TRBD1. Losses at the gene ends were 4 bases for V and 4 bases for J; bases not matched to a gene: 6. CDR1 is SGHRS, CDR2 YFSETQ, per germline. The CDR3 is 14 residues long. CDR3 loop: CASSPDRVGTEAFF. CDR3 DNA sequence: TGCGCCAGCAGCCCGGACAGGGTGGGCACTGAAGCTTTCTTT.

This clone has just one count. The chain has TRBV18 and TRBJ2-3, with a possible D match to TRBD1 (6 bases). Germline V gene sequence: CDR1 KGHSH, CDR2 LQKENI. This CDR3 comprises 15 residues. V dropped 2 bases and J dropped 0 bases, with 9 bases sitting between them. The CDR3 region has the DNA TGTGCCAGCTCACCATTTGGGACAAGCACAGATACGCAGTATTTT. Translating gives CASSPFGTSTDTQYF.

In DNA, the CDR3 is TGTGCCAGCAGCTCCGGGACAGGGGTGACAGATACGCAGTATTTT. This gives the protein CASSSGTGVTDTQYF. This rearrangement joins TRBV11-3 to TRBJ2-3; TRBD1 matches at 10 bases. Per the germline V gene, CDR1 is SGHNT and CDR2 is YENEEA. The CDR3 runs to 15 residues. With V trimmed by 4 bases and J by 3 bases, 4 bases remained unmatched.

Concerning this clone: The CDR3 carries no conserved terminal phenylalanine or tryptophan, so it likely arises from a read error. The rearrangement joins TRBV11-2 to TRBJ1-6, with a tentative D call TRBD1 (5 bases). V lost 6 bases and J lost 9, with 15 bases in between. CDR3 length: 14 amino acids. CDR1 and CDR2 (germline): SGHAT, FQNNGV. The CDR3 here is CASRKGQGPSPLHL. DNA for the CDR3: TGTGCCAGCAGAAAGGGCCAGGGCCCTTCACCCCTCCACCTT.

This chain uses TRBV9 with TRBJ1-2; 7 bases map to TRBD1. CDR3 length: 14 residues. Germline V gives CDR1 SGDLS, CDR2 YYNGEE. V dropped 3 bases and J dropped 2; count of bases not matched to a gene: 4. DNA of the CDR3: TGTGCCAGCAGCGCCCGACAGGGAAACTATGGCTACACCTTC. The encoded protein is CASSARQGNYGYTF.

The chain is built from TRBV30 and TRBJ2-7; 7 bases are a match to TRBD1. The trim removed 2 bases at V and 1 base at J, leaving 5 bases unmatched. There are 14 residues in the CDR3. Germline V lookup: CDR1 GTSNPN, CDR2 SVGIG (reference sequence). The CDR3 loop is CAWSYGTESYEQYF. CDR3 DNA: TGTGCCTGGAGTTACGGGACAGAGTCCTACGAGCAGTACTTC.

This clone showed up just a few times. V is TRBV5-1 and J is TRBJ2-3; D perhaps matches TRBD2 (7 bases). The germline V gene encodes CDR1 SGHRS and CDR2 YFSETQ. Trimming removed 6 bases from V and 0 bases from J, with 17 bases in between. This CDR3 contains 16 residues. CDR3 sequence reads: CASMEVGGLSTDTQYF. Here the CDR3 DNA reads TGCGCCAGCATGGAAGTGGGGGGGCTAAGCACAGATACGCAGTATTTT.

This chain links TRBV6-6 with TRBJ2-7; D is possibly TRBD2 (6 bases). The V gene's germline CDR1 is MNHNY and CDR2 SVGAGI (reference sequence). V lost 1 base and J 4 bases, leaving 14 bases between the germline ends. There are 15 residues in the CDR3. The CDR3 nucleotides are TGTGCCAGCAGTTACTATGGAGGGGTTTGGTACGAGCAGTACTTC. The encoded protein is CASSYYGGVWYEQYF.

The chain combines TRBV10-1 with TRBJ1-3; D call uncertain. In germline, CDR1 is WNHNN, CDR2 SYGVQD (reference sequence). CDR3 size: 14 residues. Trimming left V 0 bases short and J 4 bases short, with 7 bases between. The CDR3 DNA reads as TGCGCCAGCAGTGAGTCCACAGCCGGAAACACCATATATTTT. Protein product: CASSESTAGNTIYF.

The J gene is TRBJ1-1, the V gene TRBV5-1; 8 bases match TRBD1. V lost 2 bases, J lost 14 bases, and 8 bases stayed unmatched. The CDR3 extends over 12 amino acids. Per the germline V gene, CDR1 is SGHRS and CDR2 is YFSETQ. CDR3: CASSFLGQGNFF. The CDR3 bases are TGCGCCAGCAGCTTCCTCGGACAGGGAAACTTCTTT.

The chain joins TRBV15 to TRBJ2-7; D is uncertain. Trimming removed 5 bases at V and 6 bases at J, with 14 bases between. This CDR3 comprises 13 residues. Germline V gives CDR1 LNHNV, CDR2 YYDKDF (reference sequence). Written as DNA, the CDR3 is TGTGCCACCAGCTCAGGTTCGTCCGGCGAGCAGTACTTC. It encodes CATSSGSSGEQYF.

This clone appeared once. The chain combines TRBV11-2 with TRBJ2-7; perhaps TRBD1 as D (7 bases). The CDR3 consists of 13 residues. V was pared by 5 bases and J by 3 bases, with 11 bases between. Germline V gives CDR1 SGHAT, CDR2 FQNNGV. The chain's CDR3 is CASSQGGLYEQYF. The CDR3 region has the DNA TGTGCCAGCAGCCAGGGGGGACTCTACGAGCAGTACTTC.

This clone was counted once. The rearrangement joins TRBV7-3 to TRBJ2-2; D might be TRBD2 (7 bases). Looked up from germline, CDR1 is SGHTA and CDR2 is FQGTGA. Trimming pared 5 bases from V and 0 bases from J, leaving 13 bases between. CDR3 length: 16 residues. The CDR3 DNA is TGTGCCAGCAGCCCGTGGGGGGGCTCGAACACCGGGGAGCTGTTTTTT. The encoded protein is CASSPWGGSNTGELFF.

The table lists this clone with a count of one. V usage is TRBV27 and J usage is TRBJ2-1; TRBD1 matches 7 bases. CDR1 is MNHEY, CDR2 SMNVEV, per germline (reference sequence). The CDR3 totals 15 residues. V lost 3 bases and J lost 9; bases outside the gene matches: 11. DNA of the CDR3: TGTGCCAGCAGTTTTCGGGACAGATATTCCGTTGAGCAGTTCTTC. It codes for CASSFRDRYSVEQFF.

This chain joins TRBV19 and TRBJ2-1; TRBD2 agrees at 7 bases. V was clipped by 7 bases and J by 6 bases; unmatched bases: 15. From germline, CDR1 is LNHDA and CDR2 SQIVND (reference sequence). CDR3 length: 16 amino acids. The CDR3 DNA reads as TGTGCCAGTACCCTGGGGGGTGCGTGGGAGGGCAATGAGCAGTTCTTC. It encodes CASTLGGAWEGNEQFF.

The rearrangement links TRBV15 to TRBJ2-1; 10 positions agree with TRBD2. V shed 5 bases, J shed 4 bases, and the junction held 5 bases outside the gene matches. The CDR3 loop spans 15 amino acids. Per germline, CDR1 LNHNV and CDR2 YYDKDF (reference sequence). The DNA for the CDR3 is TGTGCCACCAGCCTACGGACTAGCGGATACAATGAGCAGTTCTTC. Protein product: CATSLRTSGYNEQFF. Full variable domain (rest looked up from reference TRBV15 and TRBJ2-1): DAMVIQNPRYQVTQFGKPVTLSCSQTLNHNVMYWYQQKSSQAPKLLFHYYDKDFNNEADTPDNFQSRRPNTSFCFLDIRSPGLGDTAMYLCATSLRTSGYNEQFFGPGTRLTVL.

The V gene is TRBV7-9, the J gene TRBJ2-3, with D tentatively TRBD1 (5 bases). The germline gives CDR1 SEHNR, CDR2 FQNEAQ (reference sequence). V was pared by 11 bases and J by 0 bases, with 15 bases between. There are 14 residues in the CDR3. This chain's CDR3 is CAYIGADSTDTQYF. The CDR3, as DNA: TGTGCCTACATAGGGGCAGACAGCACAGATACGCAGTATTTT.